This TCR beta chain came from a study of tumor and adjacent non-tumor tissue in lung cancer. Regarding the study as a whole: Top 100 clones took a larger repertoire share in normal lung.

No cell sorting was done before RNA was extracted from the tissue. This clonotype was recorded a few times. Its cognate antigen is unknown. Possible read error: a much larger clone is one base away. TCRbeta libraries were built with three rounds of nested PCR, modified from ARM-PCR. MiXCR, applied by TCRdb to the multiplex PCR reads, yields one record per CDR3 protein. Of approximately 90,000 distinct CDR3 sequences detected, around 65% appear once; the ten largest clones hold 15%. This CDR3 region has 16 residues. From germline, CDR1 is LGHNA and CDR2 YNFKEQ. Sequenced input: lung tumor tissue. The TCR comes from a man between 65 and 85 years old with non-small cell lung cancer. This chain joins TRBV4-2 and TRBJ2-2, with 8 bases that match TRBD1. CDR3 loop: CASSRTQGAETGELLF. CDR3 coding DNA: TGTGCCAGCAGCCGTACCCAGGGGGCTGAAACCGGGGAGCTGCTTTTT.